This entry lists 5 T cell receptor beta chains sequenced from one sample in a study of T cell responses to AZD1222 COVID-19 vaccine. Produced via immunoSEQ multiplex PCR; TCRdb's table is partial and in-frame only. The sample consists of 15,000 to 20,000 clones, 89% of them appearing once. Sequences were derived from peripheral blood, sampled 28 days after the second AZD1222 dose. Receptor source: an adult who received the AZD1222 COVID-19 vaccine.

In its sample, this clone was seen a few times. This chain uses TRBV28 with TRBJ2-1; the D call may be TRBD1 or TRBD2 (5 bases each). The length of the CDR3 is 13 residues. Trimming pared 6 bases from V and 5 bases from J, leaving 11 bases between. The germline V gene has CDR1 MDHEN and CDR2 SYDVKM. CDR3 in DNA: TGTGCCAGCAGAACGGGGACCAACAATGAGCAGTTCTTC. Translating gives CASRTGTNNEQFF.

This clone has a single count. In nucleotides, the CDR3 is TGTGCCAGCAACTACGGTCAGGGGCTCACAGATACGCAGTATTTT. Translating it yields CASNYGQGLTDTQYF. The chain links TRBV6-1 to TRBJ2-3; perhaps TRBD1 as D (6 bases). The CDR3 runs to 15 residues. V shed 7 bases and J shed 2 bases, with 16 bases lying between them. The germline CDR1 and CDR2 sequences are MNHNS and SASEGT.

J is TRBJ2-7 and V is TRBV29-1; no reliable D call. The CDR3 has 12 amino acids. Germline lookup yields CDR1 SQVTM and CDR2 ANQGSEA. Trimming cost V 7 bases and J 5 bases, with 15 bases left between them. CDR3 amino acids: CSAKAGSHEQYF. The CDR3 region has the DNA TGCAGCGCAAAAGCAGGCAGCCACGAGCAGTACTTC.

The V and J genes are TRBV3-1 (or the pseudogene TRBV3-2) and TRBJ1-3; D gene uncertain. This CDR3 spans 13 amino acids. Trimming pared 0 bases from V and 5 bases from J, leaving 5 bases between. The germline V gene encodes CDR1 LGHDT and CDR2 YNNKEL (reference sequence). The CDR3 here is CASSQDARNTIYF. CDR3 bases: TGTGCCAGCAGCCAAGACGCGAGAAACACCATATATTTT.

The rearrangement uses TRBV11-2 and TRBJ2-7; 9 bases are a match to TRBD2. The V and J ends lost 6 bases and 12 bases, in that order; junction bases with no gene match: 15. The V gene's germline CDR1 is SGHAT and CDR2 FQNNGV. This CDR3 is 14 amino acids long. The CDR3 loop is CASSPLAGTSWGYF. In DNA, the CDR3 is TGTGCCAGCAGTCCGCTAGCGGGGACCTCCTGGGGGTACTTC.